This TCR beta chain came from a study of control samples from healthy donors and cancer patients. The germline CDR1 and CDR2 sequences are MDHEN and SYDVKM. The CDR3 consists of 16 residues. Unmatched junction bases numbered 8, after V lost 6 bases and J lost 0 bases. TCRdb keeps only in-frame clones here, not all; method: immunoSEQ multiplex PCR. In the table there are a few hundred thousand clones, about nine tenths of which are singletons. The sample was PBMCs. The clonotype comes from a man aged 40-50 years with head and neck cancer. The rearrangement uses TRBV28 and TRBJ1-5, with 7 bases identical to TRBD1. The CDR3 sequence is CASRGQAPYSNQPQHF. DNA of the CDR3: TGTGCCAGCAGAGGACAGGCTCCGTATAGCAATCAGCCCCAGCATTTT.